This T cell receptor (beta chain) is drawn from a study of blood T cell repertoires in COVID-19. The study assigned cohorts using participant-reported clinical history. For recovered donors of Cohort 3, there were two negative PCRs, clearance, or symptom resolution. Original handling: How many nucleated cells were present was estimated from reference gene primer amplification. The data were produced by immunoSEQ multiplex PCR, yet TCRdb's version contains in-frame clones alone and is incomplete. V and J calls and clone size are as listed in that table; D and trimming were resolved from the DNA. This table holds about 280,000 clones, 85% found once. CDR3 size: 13 residues. Trimming stripped 7 bases from V and 3 bases from J, with 12 bases between. From germline, CDR1 is LNHDA and CDR2 SQIVND (reference sequence).

V gene TRBV19 combines with J gene TRBJ1-1; D is perhaps TRBD1 (6 bases). The TCR sequence derives from a woman between 50 and 59 years old who had recovered from COVID-19. The source material was PBMCs or T cells enriched from blood (not recorded which). The CDR3 spells CASTGGPYTEAFF. The DNA of the CDR3 is TGTGCCAGTACGGGGGGGCCCTACACTGAAGCTTTCTTT.